Sequencing of this TCR beta chain was carried out in a study of shared clonotypes between healthy human individuals. PCR replicates performed on unsorted PBMC used roughly 320 ng DNA, around 33,000 T cell genomes. Clones were sequenced by immunoSEQ multiplex PCR, and TCRdb holds only the in-frame ones, with some missing. Of roughly 490,000 clones in the sample, roughly 78% were seen once. The V gene lost 0 bases and the J gene lost 9 bases, with 12 bases spanning the gap. This CDR3 spans 13 amino acids. Germline CDR1 reads GTSNPN; CDR2 reads SVGIG (reference sequence). Donors included only healthy HIV-negative adults lacking recent acute infections or vaccinations. Study-level points and caveats: Sample collection involved blood only; tissue repertoires are likely different.

Only one count was recorded for this clone. Its antigen is as yet unknown. The gene calls are TRBV30 and TRBJ2-1, with D tentatively TRBD2 (5 bases). This clonotype originated in a woman between 40 and 50 years old in good health. Some clones in this sample may be carry-over from other donors' samples. The sample was PBMCs. This CDR3 reads CAWSVTGIAEQFF. CDR3 coding DNA: TGTGCCTGGAGTGTTACGGGAATCGCTGAGCAGTTCTTC.